This TCR beta chain was identified during a study of blood T cell repertoires in COVID-19. As for the study in general: Samples taken during acute and convalescent COVID-19 were collected in the United States, Italy and Spain. T cells, B-cell-depleted T cells, or PBMCs supplied cDNA or gDNA.

The CDR3 is made up of 16 amino acids. CDR1 is MNHNS, CDR2 SASEGT, per germline. Trimming shortened V by 1 base and J by 0 bases, and 10 bases separated the two germline ends. Original data processing: From reference gene primer amplification, estimates of nucleated cell counts were derived. Sequencing was performed with immunoSEQ multiplex PCR; in TCRdb, only in-frame clones are kept and a portion is missing. The D gene and trimming were derived from the DNA, and the V and J assignments and clone size from that table. The sample shows about 130,000 clones, over 75% of them seen only once. V usage is TRBV6-1 and J usage is TRBJ1-5; D unresolved. Sequenced input: peripheral blood. This sequence was found in an elderly woman with acute or convalescent COVID-19. The CDR3 sequence: CASSEDYGYSNQPQHF. The CDR3 DNA follows: TGTGCCAGCAGTGAAGACTACGGATATAGCAATCAGCCCCAGCATTTT.